A single sample is the source of the 21 T cell receptor beta chains below, sequenced in a study of vaccination and CD4 T cells after COVID-19. Treatment in this sample: roughly 10-day PBMC culture with coronavirus spike peptide pools or control peptides (ViraFEST assay). No antigen has been identified for these receptors. Cultured CD4+ T cell DNA was sequenced using the Oncomine TCR Beta short-read assay. MiXCR, run by TCRdb on the PCR reads, gives a single entry per CDR3 protein. The table includes around 7,100 distinct CDR3 sequences, roughly 74% detected once. The specimen was CD4+ T cells from blood, cultured in vitro. The receptors stem from a human donor who had recovered from COVID-19.

This clonotype was seen a few times. V usage is TRBV7-2 and J usage is TRBJ2-5; 8 nucleotides line up with TRBD1. Trimming removed 4 bases from V and 5 bases from J; junction bases left unmatched: 12. Germline CDR1 SGHTA, CDR2 FQGNSA. The CDR3 totals 16 residues. In DNA, the CDR3 is TGTGCCAGCAGCTCTATTGGAACCAGGGGGCGGGAGACCCAGTACTTC. Its protein product is CASSSIGTRGRETQYF.

The chain has TRBV20-1 and TRBJ2-3; TRBD1 matches at 10 bases. The V gene's germline CDR1 is DFQATT and CDR2 SNEGSKA (reference sequence). V lost 5 bases to trimming and J lost 11 bases; unmatched junction nucleotides: 25. The CDR3 covers 18 residues. The CDR3 here is CSASQPPGQGSASVKQYF. In DNA, the CDR3 is TGCAGTGCTTCCCAACCTCCGGGACAGGGGAGCGCATCAGTAAAGCAGTATTTT.

This rearrangement joins TRBV6-1 to TRBJ1-1, with D possibly being TRBD1 (5 bases). This CDR3 region has 13 residues. Germline CDR1 is MNHNS and CDR2 is SASEGT. V gave up 8 bases and J gave up 1 base, with 11 bases separating them. Here the CDR3 reads CASWGRGNTEAFF. The CDR3, as DNA: TGTGCCAGCTGGGGGAGGGGGAACACTGAAGCTTTCTTT.

The rearrangement joins TRBV6-5 to TRBJ2-3; D is possibly TRBD1 (6 bases). Trimming cost V 2 bases and J 2 bases, with 8 bases left between them. This CDR3 region has 14 residues. Germline CDR1 and CDR2: MNHEY and SVGAGI. The CDR3 loop reads CASSYRDNTDTQYF. For the CDR3, the DNA is TGTGCCAGCAGTTACCGGGACAACACAGATACGCAGTATTTT.

The chain employs TRBV20-1 and TRBJ1-2; 8 bases fit TRBD1. The CDR3 runs to 14 residues. Germline values: CDR1 DFQATT, CDR2 SNEGSKA (reference sequence). Germline trimming cut 3 bases from V and 4 bases from J; bases unmatched to any gene: 7. CDR3 loop: CSASQGARGYGYTF. CDR3 nucleotides: TGCAGTGCTAGTCAGGGGGCGCGCGGCTATGGCTACACCTTC.

The chain combines TRBV20-1 with TRBJ2-4; D ambiguous. Germline V lookup: CDR1 DFQATT, CDR2 SNEGSKA (reference sequence). The CDR3 extends over 13 amino acids. V lost 5 bases to trimming and J lost 7 bases, with 15 bases between them. The CDR3 sequence: CSAPIGVGNIQYF. CDR3 sequence (DNA): TGCAGTGCTCCGATTGGGGTGGGCAACATTCAGTACTTC.

This clonotype was observed a handful of times. This sequence joins TRBV7-2 and TRBJ2-1; no definite D call. V lost 5 bases, J lost 0 bases, and 8 bases lay in between. The CDR3 sequence is 14 residues long. Germline loops: CDR1 SGHTA, CDR2 FQGNSA. CDR3 sequence (DNA): TGTGCCAGCAGCCCACAGAGCTCCTACAATGAGCAGTTCTTC. It specifies CASSPQSSYNEQFF.

Here the CDR3 reads CASSWEQGREQYF. CDR3 bases: TGTGCCAGCAGCTGGGAACAGGGGCGCGAGCAGTACTTC. The chain uses TRBV7-8 and TRBJ2-7, with 7 bases matching TRBD1. This CDR3 contains 13 residues. V was pared by 4 bases and J by 6 bases, with 6 bases of the junction left unmatched. Germline V CDR1 and CDR2: SGHVS, FQNEAQ.

The chain has TRBV12-3 or TRBV12-4 and TRBJ1-3; 8 positions match TRBD1. The CDR3 is 15 residues long. V shed 5 bases and J 4 bases; nucleotides not matched to a gene: 7. The CDR3 sequence is CASSRRTGSGNTIYF. The CDR3 region has the DNA TGTGCCAGCAGTAGGAGGACAGGGTCGGGAAACACCATATATTTT.

The rearrangement uses TRBV6-5 and TRBJ1-2; TRBD1 matches at 8 bases. Germline CDR1 is MNHEY and CDR2 is SVGAGI. The CDR3 sequence is 16 residues long. J gave up 4 bases and V 0 bases, and 7 bases lay outside the gene matches. The CDR3 sequence: CASSYSPRGTGYGYTF. The CDR3 nucleotides are TGTGCCAGCAGTTACTCTCCCCGAGGGACAGGCTATGGCTACACCTTC.

The CDR3 DNA sequence: TGTGCCAGCAGCGCGGACAGGGAAATTGCGTACACCATATATTTT. Translation gives CASSADREIAYTIYF. The chain links TRBV7-2 to TRBJ1-3; TRBD1 agrees at 8 bases. Germline V CDR1 and CDR2: SGHTA, FQGNSA. V was pared by 5 bases and J by 8 bases, with 11 bases of the junction left unmatched. This CDR3 is 15 amino acids long. Based on the CDR3 plus reference TRBV7-2 and TRBJ1-3, the full variable domain is GAGVSQSPSNKVTEKGKDVELRCDPISGHTALYWYRQSLGQGLEFLIYFQGNSAPDKSGLPSDRFSAERTGGSVSTLTIQRTQQEDSAVYLCASSADREIAYTIYFGEGSWLTVV.

The CDR3 nucleotides are TGCAGCGTTTACTCGACTAGCGCCCGAGATACGCAGTATTTT. The encoded protein is CSVYSTSARDTQYF. The chain couples TRBV29-1 to TRBJ2-3, with 8 positions matching TRBD2. The germline gives CDR1 SQVTM, CDR2 ANQGSEA. This CDR3 spans 14 amino acids. V was pared by 5 bases and J by 5 bases, with 9 bases of the junction left unmatched.

The DNA of the CDR3 is TGTGCCAGCACCTGGGGCGGGAGGAGCACAGATACGCAGTATTTT. It yields the protein CASTWGGRSTDTQYF. This rearrangement joins TRBV7-8 to TRBJ2-3, with 8 bases lining up with TRBD2. Losses at the gene ends were 7 bases for V and 0 bases for J; bases not matched to a gene: 6. This CDR3 contains 15 residues. Germline CDR1 and CDR2: SGHVS and FQNEAQ.

This clonotype was seen a few times. This chain uses TRBV6-4 with TRBJ2-1, with D possibly matching TRBD2 (5 bases). The CDR3 consists of 13 residues. V lost 6 bases and J 4 bases, leaving 10 bases between the germline ends. The germline CDR1 and CDR2 sequences are MRHNA and SNTAGT. The CDR3, as DNA: TGTGCCAGCAGCTGGACGGGATACAATGAGCAGTTCTTC. Residues: CASSWTGYNEQFF.

This sequence joins TRBV6-2 or TRBV6-3 and TRBJ1-2, with TRBD1 identical over 7 bases. Germline V lookup: CDR1 MNHEY, CDR2 SVGEGT. V gave up 5 bases and J gave up 4 bases; unmatched junction bases: 4. CDR3 length: 13 residues. The CDR3 nucleotides read TGTGCCAGCAGTCCGACAGGGTTCTATGGCTACACCTTC. Encoded protein: CASSPTGFYGYTF.

The chain joins TRBV7-9 to TRBJ1-6, with D perhaps matching TRBD1 (5 bases). The V end was cut by 1 base, the J end by 14 bases, with 15 bases between. The germline V gene encodes CDR1 SEHNR and CDR2 FQNEAQ (reference sequence). This CDR3 spans 14 amino acids. The CDR3 is CASSLVGSGSSLHF. CDR3 nucleotides: TGTGCCAGCAGCTTAGTAGGCTCAGGGAGTTCCCTCCACTTT. The full variable domain, in which reference TRBV7-9 and TRBJ1-6 provide the parts outside the CDR3, is DTGVSQNPRHKITKRGQNVTFRCDPISEHNRLYWYRQTLGQGPEFLTYFQNEAQLEKSRLLSDRFSAERPKGSFSTLEIQRTEQGDSAMYLCASSLVGSGSSLHFGNGTRLTVT.

This clonotype is labeled as medium-sized. The chain combines TRBV28 with TRBJ1-5; the match to TRBD1 covers 7 bases. The CDR3 sequence is 16 residues long. The germline gives CDR1 MDHEN, CDR2 SYDVKM. V trimming: 4 bases; J trimming: 6 bases; junction bases outside the gene matches: 12. CDR3 nucleotides: TGTGCCAGCAGTTGGGGAAAAAGGGGGCGTGCTCAGCCCCAGCATTTT. This sequence encodes CASSWGKRGRAQPQHF.

The gene calls are TRBV20-1 and TRBJ2-4; tentatively, D is TRBD1 or TRBD2 (5 bases each). There are 12 residues in the CDR3. The V end lost 7 bases, the J end lost 6 bases, and 13 bases lay between the germline ends. CDR1 DFQATT and CDR2 SNEGSKA come from the germline V gene (reference sequence). This CDR3 is CSVSRDPNIQYF. The CDR3 coding sequence is TGCAGTGTTTCCCGGGACCCAAACATTCAGTACTTC.

The chain recombines TRBV6-1 with TRBJ1-5; D gene ambiguous. Germline CDR1 is MNHNS and CDR2 is SASEGT. V shed 6 bases and J shed 5 bases, with 17 bases lying between them. This CDR3 spans 15 amino acids. CDR3 nucleotides: TGTGCCAGCAGGCAGTATTCGGTCGGGGATCAGCCCCAGCATTTT. Its protein product is CASRQYSVGDQPQHF.

J is TRBJ1-1 and V is TRBV19; D is possibly TRBD1 (5 bases). The germline gives CDR1 LNHDA, CDR2 SQIVND (reference sequence). Trimming stripped 3 bases from V and 0 bases from J, with 8 bases between. This CDR3 has 14 amino acids. The CDR3 here is CASSIWGVNTEAFF. The DNA for the CDR3 is TGTGCCAGTAGTATCTGGGGGGTGAACACTGAAGCTTTCTTT. Combining the CDR3 with reference TRBV19 and TRBJ1-1 gives the whole variable domain DGGITQSPKYLFRKEGQNVTLSCEQNLNHDAMYWYRQDPGQGLRLIYYSQIVNDFQKGDIAEGYSVSREKKESFPLTVTSAQKNPTAFYLCASSIWGVNTEAFFGQGTRLTVV.

The rearrangement links TRBV4-1 to TRBJ1-5, with a possible D match to TRBD1 (6 bases). CDR3 length equals 16 residues. Germline V CDR1 and CDR2: MGHRA, YSYEKL. Trimming removed 4 bases at V and 3 bases at J, with 16 bases between. The CDR3 sequence: CASSPRDTGTNQPQHF. As DNA, the CDR3 is TGCGCCAGCAGCCCTCGAGACACAGGGACCAATCAGCCCCAGCATTTT.